A selection of T cell receptor beta chains follows, all from one sample in a study. One entry per CDR3 protein results from TCRdb running MiXCR on the RT-PCR reads. This table has approximately 720,000 distinct CDR3 sequences, more than 13% appearing once. The material sequenced was memory CD4+ T cells from blood. The receptors come from a female donor in good health, serving as a healthy control. The CDR3 runs from the conserved cysteine through the conserved F or W. The D gene is left open where the match is weak. For some rows the clone size is stated as once, few or many, or as a class when expanded; others skip it.

J gene,clone size,V gene,D gene,CDR3 protein,CDR3 DNA
TRBJ2-6,NA,TRBV7-2,TRBD1,CASSPDRGSSEANVLTF,TGTGCCAGCAGCCCAGACAGGGGCTCCTCTGAGGCCAACGTCCTGACTTTC
TRBJ2-5,NA,TRBV11-2,NA,CASSYPGGGQETQYF,TGTGCCAGCAGCTACCCTGGCGGGGGCCAGGAGACCCAGTACTTC
TRBJ2-3,few,TRBV18,TRBD1,CASSPPRGRSTDTQYF,TGTGCCAGCTCACCACCTAGGGGGCGCAGCACAGATACGCAGTATTTT
TRBJ2-1,few,TRBV20-1,TRBD2,CSARKPSGKARDEQFF,TGCAGTGCTAGAAAACCTAGCGGGAAGGCGAGAGATGAGCAGTTCTTC
TRBJ1-1,few,TRBV7-2,TRBD1,CASSLSTIGTGLMNTEAFF,TGTGCCAGCAGCTTATCGACTATAGGGACAGGTCTAATGAACACTGAAGCTTTCTTT
TRBJ1-1,NA,TRBV7-2,TRBD1,CASSLEGTGSATEAFF,TGTGCCAGCAGCTTAGAAGGGACAGGCTCCGCTACTGAAGCTTTCTTT
TRBJ1-1,NA,TRBV5-1,NA,CASSPGGHNTEAFF,TGCGCCAGCAGCCCGGGAGGGCACAACACTGAAGCTTTCTTT
TRBJ2-3,NA,TRBV7-2,NA,CASSIVPITQGTQYF,TGTGCCAGCAGTATAGTCCCGATAACCCAGGGGACGCAGTATTTT
TRBJ1-1,NA,TRBV3-1,TRBD1,CASSPPDRGTEAFF,TGTGCCAGCAGCCCCCCAGACAGGGGCACTGAAGCTTTCTTT
TRBJ2-5,many,TRBV11-1,TRBD1,CASSLGTGVQETQYF,TGTGCCAGCAGCTTAGGGACAGGGGTCCAAGAGACCCAGTACTTC
TRBJ2-3,many,TRBV4-2,TRBD2,CASSQDISGRNTQYF,TGTGCCAGCAGCCAAGATATCAGCGGGAGAAATACGCAGTATTTT
TRBJ2-5,few,TRBV5-1,TRBD2,CASSLSSGGSRQETQYF,TGCGCCAGCAGCTTATCTTCCGGCGGGAGTAGGCAAGAGACCCAGTACTTC
TRBJ2-1,many,TRBV6-5,TRBD2,CASSYRDYRRGKQFF,TGTGCCAGCAGTTACCGGGACTACCGGCGGGGGAAGCAGTTCTTC
TRBJ2-2,NA,TRBV3-1,NA,CASSVTRGTGELFF,TGTGCCAGCAGCGTAACCCGGGGTACCGGGGAGCTGTTTTTT
TRBJ1-3,many,TRBV7-3,TRBD1,CASSSGQGNTIYF,TGTGCCAGCAGCTCGGGACAGGGAAACACCATATATTTT
TRBJ2-2,few,TRBV4-1,TRBD2,CASSQGILAGGSNTGELFF,TGCGCCAGCAGCCAAGGGATCCTAGCGGGAGGGTCGAACACCGGGGAGCTGTTTTTT
TRBJ2-7,NA,TRBV6-2/TRBV6-3,NA,CASSYSPSPYEQYF,TGTGCCAGCAGTTACTCGCCCTCCCCCTACGAGCAGTACTTC
TRBJ2-7,few,TRBV5-1,TRBD2,CASSQGGTSGTYEQYF,TGCGCCAGCAGCCAAGGAGGGACTAGCGGAACCTACGAGCAGTACTTC
TRBJ1-3,NA,TRBV30,TRBD1,CAWSHRGADTIYF,TGTGCCTGGAGTCACAGGGGGGCAGACACCATATATTTT
TRBJ1-5,many,TRBV12-3/TRBV12-4,NA,CASSAHRQNQPQHF,TGTGCCAGCAGTGCCCACAGACAAAATCAGCCCCAGCATTTT
TRBJ2-6,NA,TRBV7-2,TRBD1,CASSARTPGQGAAGANVLTF,TGTGCCAGCAGCGCTCGGACCCCGGGACAGGGGGCGGCTGGGGCCAACGTCCTGACTTTC
TRBJ2-1,NA,TRBV28,NA,CASTIPRGYNEQFF,TGTGCCAGCACCATACCGCGGGGCTACAATGAGCAGTTCTTC
TRBJ2-7,NA,TRBV12-3/TRBV12-4,TRBD1,CASSLADRGKQYF,TGTGCCAGCAGTTTAGCGGACAGGGGGAAGCAGTACTTC
TRBJ1-5,few,TRBV7-2,TRBD1,CASSPRTGSGNQPQHF,TGTGCCAGCAGCCCCCGGACAGGGAGTGGCAATCAGCCCCAGCATTTT
TRBJ1-2,NA,TRBV12-3/TRBV12-4,NA,CASSFDPGPNYGYTF,TGTGCCAGCAGTTTTGATCCAGGGCCTAACTATGGCTACACCTTC
TRBJ2-3,NA,TRBV6-2/TRBV6-3,TRBD1,CASSSPGQGYTDTQYF,TGTGCCAGCAGTTCCCCCGGACAGGGTTACACAGATACGCAGTATTTT
TRBJ2-7,many,TRBV6-5,NA,CASSYVGPAYEQYF,TGTGCCAGCAGTTACGTTGGTCCGGCCTACGAGCAGTACTTC
TRBJ2-7,few,TRBV20-1,NA,CSARTGISYEQYF,TGCAGTGCTAGAACGGGAATCTCCTACGAGCAGTACTTC
TRBJ1-5,many,TRBV27,NA,CASRSGFMQPQHF,TGTGCCAGCCGTTCAGGGTTTATGCAGCCCCAGCATTTT
TRBJ2-5,NA,TRBV5-1,NA,CASSLAGTKEETQYF,TGCGCCAGCAGCTTGGCCGGGACCAAAGAGGAGACCCAGTACTTC
TRBJ2-2,few,TRBV27,TRBD2,CASMKREGTGTGELFF,TGTGCCAGCATGAAGCGGGAGGGAACGGGCACCGGGGAGCTGTTTTTT
TRBJ2-3,NA,TRBV19,TRBD1,CASSTTGDADTQYF,TGTGCCAGTAGTACTACAGGGGACGCGGATACGCAGTATTTT
TRBJ2-7,NA,TRBV20-1,TRBD1,CSAPRQGMDEQYF,TGCAGTGCCCCGAGACAGGGGATGGATGAGCAGTACTTC
TRBJ1-2,NA,TRBV24-1,NA,CATRAGANYGYTF,TGTGCCACCAGGGCAGGGGCCAACTATGGCTACACCTTC
TRBJ2-1,few,TRBV4-2,NA,CASSQDLGGHYEQFF,TGTGCCAGCAGCCAAGATCTTGGGGGTCACTATGAGCAGTTCTTC
TRBJ2-7,many,TRBV6-5,TRBD1,CASSYTGGQEQYF,TGTGCCAGCAGTTATACAGGGGGCCAGGAGCAGTACTTC
TRBJ1-2,many,TRBV20-1,NA,CSSSANYGYTF,TGCAGTTCCTCAGCTAACTATGGCTACACCTTC
TRBJ2-5,NA,TRBV7-8,NA,CASSLDRQRQETQYF,TGTGCCAGCAGCTTAGACAGACAGCGCCAAGAGACCCAGTACTTC
TRBJ1-5,NA,TRBV7-2,NA,CASRQPFQPQHF,TGTGCCAGCAGGCAACCTTTTCAGCCCCAGCATTTT
TRBJ2-1,NA,TRBV7-2,NA,CASSSTTGFSYNEQFF,TGTGCCAGCAGCTCAACCACAGGTTTCTCCTACAATGAGCAGTTCTTC
TRBJ1-2,few,TRBV9,TRBD1,CASSVSTGGAGGYTF,TGTGCCAGCAGCGTATCTACAGGGGGCGCGGGTGGCTACACCTTC
TRBJ2-3,few,TRBV20-1,TRBD1,CSARKAGQGGVRTQYF,TGCAGTGCTAGAAAGGCCGGACAGGGTGGAGTGAGAACGCAGTATTTT
TRBJ2-7,many,TRBV7-2,NA,CASSLASRPYEQYF,TGTGCCAGCAGCTTAGCGTCCCGGCCATACGAGCAGTACTTC
TRBJ2-7,few,TRBV24-1,NA,CATSNSASYEQYF,TGTGCCACCAGTAACAGCGCATCCTACGAGCAGTACTTC
TRBJ2-1,many,TRBV5-1,TRBD2,CASSSGLAGLNEQFF,TGCGCCAGCAGCTCCGGACTAGCGGGGTTAAATGAGCAGTTCTTC
TRBJ2-7,many,TRBV20-1,NA,CSVLNLEGNYEQYF,TGCAGTGTACTTAACCTAGAAGGAAACTACGAGCAGTACTTC